This is a list of T cell receptor beta chains from one sample in a study of cytomegalovirus exposure and HLA in healthy donors. TCRdb's copy holds only in-frame clones and misses some; the assay was immunoSEQ multiplex PCR. The sample includes 100,000 to 140,000 clones, roughly 76% of them seen just once. The sequencing input was PBMCs. These receptors all come from a man younger than 30 in good health and CMV-seronegative. CDR3s include the opening cysteine and the closing phenylalanine or tryptophan. A D gene is named only where the DNA matches it firmly. Size is omitted from some rows. Given values are once, few, many or a class for expanded clones.

abundance: -
d_gene: -
j_gene: TRBJ1-2
v_gene: TRBV27
CDR3aa: CASSSSRTAGYPF
CDR3nt: TGTGCCAGCAGTTCCTCGCGAACAGCGGGCTACCCCTTC

abundance: -
d_gene: -
j_gene: TRBJ1-4
v_gene: TRBV2
CDR3aa: CASSERSSGGEKLFF
CDR3nt: TGTGCCAGCAGTGAACGGTCCTCCGGGGGAGAAAAACTGTTTTTT

abundance: -
d_gene: -
j_gene: TRBJ2-3
v_gene: TRBV28
CDR3aa: CASSLGTTRSTDTQYF
CDR3nt: TGTGCCAGCAGTTTAGGGACAACCCGGTCGACAGATACGCAGTATTTT

abundance: once
d_gene: TRBD2
j_gene: TRBJ2-3
v_gene: TRBV7-9
CDR3aa: CASSFTGTSGDTQYF
CDR3nt: TGTGCCAGCAGCTTCACCGGGACTAGCGGAGATACGCAGTATTTT

abundance: -
d_gene: -
j_gene: TRBJ1-1
v_gene: TRBV6-5
CDR3aa: CASSLQGEAFF
CDR3nt: TGTGCCAGCAGTCTACAGGGAGAAGCTTTCTTT

abundance: -
d_gene: -
j_gene: TRBJ1-6
v_gene: TRBV19
CDR3aa: CASRRVNPDSPLHF
CDR3nt: TGTGCCAGTAGGAGGGTCAATCCTGATTCACCCCTCCACTTT

abundance: -
d_gene: -
j_gene: TRBJ1-5
v_gene: TRBV28
CDR3aa: CATRYLGRSNQPQHF
CDR3nt: TGTGCTACCCGTTACCTAGGTAGAAGCAATCAGCCCCAGCATTTT

abundance: -
d_gene: -
j_gene: TRBJ1-2
v_gene: TRBV28
CDR3aa: CASTGLRSFYGYTF
CDR3nt: TGTGCCAGCACCGGACTAAGGAGCTTCTATGGCTACACCTTC

abundance: -
d_gene: -
j_gene: TRBJ2-3
v_gene: TRBV7-3
CDR3aa: CASSSRGVYTDTQYF
CDR3nt: TGTGCCAGCAGCAGCCGGGGAGTATACACAGATACGCAGTATTTT

abundance: -
d_gene: TRBD1
j_gene: TRBJ1-2
v_gene: TRBV2
CDR3aa: CASTSGGQGKTFGYTF
CDR3nt: TGTGCCAGCACGAGTGGAGGACAGGGGAAAACTTTTGGCTACACCTTC

abundance: -
d_gene: -
j_gene: TRBJ1-3
v_gene: TRBV5-4
CDR3aa: CASSGTSGNTIYF
CDR3nt: TGTGCCAGCAGCGGGACTTCTGGAAACACCATATATTTT

abundance: -
d_gene: -
j_gene: TRBJ1-2
v_gene: TRBV5-4
CDR3aa: CASSLLFNYGYTF
CDR3nt: TGTGCCAGCAGCTTGCTGTTTAACTATGGCTACACCTTC

abundance: -
d_gene: -
j_gene: TRBJ2-1
v_gene: TRBV27
CDR3aa: CASSSSVLNEQFF
CDR3nt: TGTGCCAGCAGTTCCTCCGTTCTCAATGAGCAGTTCTTC

abundance: -
d_gene: TRBD1
j_gene: TRBJ2-7
v_gene: TRBV6-6
CDR3aa: CASMTGGTTYEQYF
CDR3nt: TGTGCCAGCATGACAGGGGGGACTACCTACGAGCAGTACTTC

abundance: -
d_gene: -
j_gene: TRBJ2-7
v_gene: TRBV6-5
CDR3aa: CASEAGYEQYF
CDR3nt: TGTGCCAGCGAGGCGGGCTACGAGCAGTACTTC

abundance: few
d_gene: -
j_gene: TRBJ2-2
v_gene: TRBV7-3
CDR3aa: CASSLMPGGGQVPPGELFF
CDR3nt: TGTGCCAGCAGCTTAATGCCCGGCGGAGGTCAAGTCCCCCCCGGGGAGCTGTTTTTT

abundance: few
d_gene: -
j_gene: TRBJ1-5
v_gene: TRBV6-6
CDR3aa: CASSYRENQPQHF
CDR3nt: TGTGCCAGCAGTTACCGGGAGAATCAGCCCCAGCATTTT

abundance: once
d_gene: -
j_gene: TRBJ1-5
v_gene: TRBV19
CDR3aa: CASSSVWGDNQPQHF
CDR3nt: TGTGCCAGTAGTTCTGTCTGGGGAGACAATCAGCCCCAGCATTTT

abundance: -
d_gene: -
j_gene: TRBJ1-2
v_gene: TRBV29-1
CDR3aa: CSVEARNYGYTF
CDR3nt: TGCAGCGTTGAGGCCCGTAACTATGGCTACACCTTC

abundance: -
d_gene: -
j_gene: TRBJ2-5
v_gene: TRBV9
CDR3aa: CASSVDAGETQYF
CDR3nt: TGTGCCAGCAGCGTAGATGCGGGGGAGACCCAGTACTTC

abundance: -
d_gene: TRBD2
j_gene: TRBJ2-3
v_gene: TRBV9
CDR3aa: CASSVAQRGGDTQYF
CDR3nt: TGTGCCAGCAGCGTAGCCCAGCGGGGGGGTGATACGCAGTATTTT

abundance: -
d_gene: -
j_gene: TRBJ1-2
v_gene: TRBV9
CDR3aa: CASSVNNNYGYTF
CDR3nt: TGTGCCAGCAGCGTAAACAACAACTATGGCTACACCTTC

abundance: -
d_gene: -
j_gene: TRBJ2-5
v_gene: TRBV5-4
CDR3aa: CASSLGSQETQYF
CDR3nt: TGTGCCAGCAGCTTGGGGAGCCAAGAGACCCAGTACTTC

abundance: -
d_gene: TRBD2
j_gene: TRBJ2-3
v_gene: TRBV6-6
CDR3aa: CASSPRGAGGQYF
CDR3nt: TGTGCCAGCAGCCCACGGGGAGCGGGGGGGCAGTATTTT

abundance: few
d_gene: TRBD1
j_gene: TRBJ2-7
v_gene: TRBV6-6
CDR3aa: CASSYSGQGGGEQYF
CDR3nt: TGTGCCAGCAGTTACTCGGGACAGGGGGGAGGCGAGCAGTACTTC

abundance: -
d_gene: -
j_gene: TRBJ2-1
v_gene: TRBV7-6
CDR3aa: CASSFTLGSHEQFF
CDR3nt: TGTGCCAGCAGCTTCACTCTAGGTAGCCATGAGCAGTTCTTC

abundance: -
d_gene: -
j_gene: TRBJ2-7
v_gene: TRBV6-1
CDR3aa: CASSTGPDSYEQYF
CDR3nt: TGTGCCAGCAGCACTGGGCCGGACTCCTACGAGCAGTACTTC

abundance: -
d_gene: TRBD1
j_gene: TRBJ1-5
v_gene: TRBV4-2
CDR3aa: CASSLDRAGQPQHF
CDR3nt: TGTGCCAGCAGCCTGGACAGGGCCGGTCAGCCCCAGCATTTT

abundance: few
d_gene: -
j_gene: TRBJ2-7
v_gene: TRBV6-5
CDR3aa: CASRSSSYEQYF
CDR3nt: TGTGCCAGCAGGTCGAGCTCCTACGAGCAGTACTTC

abundance: -
d_gene: -
j_gene: TRBJ2-7
v_gene: TRBV5-1
CDR3aa: CASSPDGAPYEQYF
CDR3nt: TGCGCCAGCAGCCCGGATGGGGCACCCTACGAGCAGTACTTC

abundance: -
d_gene: -
j_gene: TRBJ1-6
v_gene: TRBV5-4
CDR3aa: CASSSPGGQRNSPLHF
CDR3nt: TGTGCCAGCAGCTCACCGGGAGGGCAACGTAATTCACCCCTCCACTTT

abundance: once
d_gene: -
j_gene: TRBJ1-2
v_gene: TRBV28
CDR3aa: CASRTAQAYGYTF
CDR3nt: TGTGCCAGCAGGACAGCCCAAGCCTATGGCTACACCTTC

abundance: -
d_gene: TRBD1
j_gene: TRBJ2-7
v_gene: TRBV7-3
CDR3aa: CASSLFRGLEQYF
CDR3nt: TGTGCCAGCAGCTTATTCAGGGGGCTTGAGCAGTACTTC

abundance: -
d_gene: TRBD1
j_gene: TRBJ2-2
v_gene: TRBV19
CDR3aa: CASSRQGLGELFF
CDR3nt: TGTGCCAGTAGTCGACAGGGGCTCGGGGAGCTGTTTTTT

abundance: -
d_gene: TRBD1
j_gene: TRBJ2-7
v_gene: TRBV28
CDR3aa: CASRGQGAYEQYF
CDR3nt: TGTGCCAGCAGGGGACAGGGGGCCTACGAGCAGTACTTC

abundance: few
d_gene: -
j_gene: TRBJ1-6
v_gene: TRBV6-5
CDR3aa: CASSREGGSPLHF
CDR3nt: TGTGCCAGCAGCCGAGAAGGGGGTTCACCCCTCCACTTT

abundance: -
d_gene: -
j_gene: TRBJ2-7
v_gene: TRBV7-2
CDR3aa: CASSLSAGGPYEQYF
CDR3nt: TGTGCCAGCAGCTTAAGCGCCGGGGGGCCGTACGAGCAGTACTTC

abundance: -
d_gene: TRBD1
j_gene: TRBJ1-2
v_gene: TRBV11-2
CDR3aa: CASSLVQGYGYTF
CDR3nt: TGTGCCAGCAGCTTAGTACAGGGGTATGGCTACACCTTC

abundance: -
d_gene: TRBD2
j_gene: TRBJ2-3
v_gene: TRBV4-2
CDR3aa: CASSLGGGSTDTQYF
CDR3nt: TGTGCCAGCAGCCTCGGGGGGGGGAGCACAGATACGCAGTATTTT

abundance: -
d_gene: -
j_gene: TRBJ1-1
v_gene: TRBV19
CDR3aa: CASSTGHMNTEAFF
CDR3nt: TGTGCCAGTAGTACAGGGCACATGAACACTGAAGCTTTCTTT

abundance: few
d_gene: -
j_gene: TRBJ2-2
v_gene: TRBV5-4
CDR3aa: CASSLQGTGELFF
CDR3nt: TGTGCCAGCAGCTTACAGGGCACCGGGGAGCTGTTTTTT

abundance: many
d_gene: TRBD2
j_gene: TRBJ2-5
v_gene: TRBV6-1
CDR3aa: CASSELAGGPETQYF
CDR3nt: TGTGCCAGCAGTGAACTAGCGGGGGGGCCAGAGACCCAGTACTTC

abundance: -
d_gene: TRBD1
j_gene: TRBJ2-1
v_gene: TRBV19
CDR3aa: CASSIIGQGAHEQFF
CDR3nt: TGTGCCAGTAGTATAATAGGACAGGGGGCCCATGAGCAGTTCTTC

abundance: -
d_gene: TRBD2
j_gene: TRBJ2-7
v_gene: TRBV5-4
CDR3aa: CASSLGSGGLYEQYF
CDR3nt: TGTGCCAGCAGCTTGGGTAGCGGGGGACTCTACGAGCAGTACTTC

abundance: -
d_gene: TRBD1
j_gene: TRBJ2-3
v_gene: TRBV7-6
CDR3aa: CASSFRGLGTDTQYF
CDR3nt: TGTGCCAGCAGCTTCAGGGGGCTTGGCACAGATACGCAGTATTTT

abundance: -
d_gene: -
j_gene: TRBJ2-2
v_gene: TRBV7-3
CDR3aa: CASGTPNTGELFF
CDR3nt: TGTGCCAGCGGGACACCGAACACCGGGGAGCTGTTTTTT

abundance: -
d_gene: TRBD1
j_gene: TRBJ1-5
v_gene: TRBV19
CDR3aa: CASDRGHRSNQPQHF
CDR3nt: TGTGCCAGCGACAGGGGGCATCGGAGCAATCAGCCCCAGCATTTT

abundance: once
d_gene: TRBD2
j_gene: TRBJ2-5
v_gene: TRBV5-1
CDR3aa: CASTRVAGGSETQYF
CDR3nt: TGCGCCAGCACCCGCGTAGCGGGGGGTTCAGAGACCCAGTACTTC